A single sample gave rise to the 14 T cell receptor beta chains below, sequenced in a study of shared clonotypes between healthy human individuals. The method was immunoSEQ multiplex PCR; TCRdb's version includes in-frame clones alone and lacks a portion of them. The sample lists roughly 760,000 clones, less than 85% occurring once. Sequencing was done on a sample of memory CD4+ T cells sorted from blood. Subset reported: CD45RA-negative fraction. Receptors originate from a woman under 40 in good health.

The chain links TRBV2 to TRBJ2-3; D gene unclear. CDR1 and CDR2 (germline): SNHLY, FYNNEI. The CDR3 length is 13 residues. V was shortened by 4 bases and J by 2 bases, with 7 bases between the two germline ends. The CDR3 loop reads CASSVVSTDTQYF. The CDR3 DNA reads as TGTGCCAGCAGTGTCGTATCCACAGATACGCAGTATTTT.

The genes are TRBV7-9 and TRBJ2-7; 12 nucleotides align to TRBD1. Trimming removed 8 bases from V and 5 bases from J; junction bases left unmatched: 1. Germline-derived CDR1 and CDR2 are SEHNR and FQNEAQ (reference sequence). The CDR3 spans 12 residues. CDR3 in DNA: TGTGCCAGCGGGACAGGGGGCGACGAGCAGTACTTC. Translation: CASGTGGDEQYF.

A few counts support this clone. The chain couples TRBV21-1 to TRBJ2-7; TRBD1 is the table's D call and was not checked against the DNA. TRBV21-1 has pseudogene status. This CDR3 comprises 18 residues. The DNA for the CDR3 is TGTGCCAGCAGCCACGTCCGTCGTCACTTCAGGGCCCTCTACGAGCAGTACTTC. Encoded protein: CASSHVRRHFRALYEQYF.

V and J are TRBV15 and TRBJ1-4; D not resolved. The CDR3 length is 13 residues. Germline V CDR1 and CDR2: LNHNV, YYDKDF (reference sequence). Trimming stripped 5 bases from V and 10 bases from J, with 14 bases between. The CDR3 DNA is TGTGCCACCAGCCTCTCTGGTGCGGGAAAACTGTTTTTT. It codes for CATSLSGAGKLFF.

The chain recombines TRBV11-2 with TRBJ2-5, with D possibly called TRBD1 or TRBD2 (5 bases each). The germline V gene has CDR1 SGHAT and CDR2 FQNNGV. The CDR3 has 15 amino acids. The ends were cut back, 5 bases at V and 1 base at J, with 14 bases in the middle. The CDR3 here is CASSPRRGLQETQYF. DNA of the CDR3: TGTGCCAGCAGCCCCCGCCGGGGCCTCCAAGAGACCCAGTACTTC.

V gene TRBV29-1 combines with J gene TRBJ1-5; D is uncertain. CDR1 is SQVTM and CDR2 is ANQGSEA in the germline V gene. The V gene lost 6 bases and the J gene lost 4 bases, with 13 bases spanning the gap. The CDR3 is made up of 13 amino acids. CDR3 nucleotides: TGCAGCGTACAAGGGCAGGCAAATCAGCCCCAGCATTTT. Translation: CSVQGQANQPQHF.

The chain employs TRBV5-1 and TRBJ2-7; D may correspond to TRBD1 or TRBD2 (5 bases each). Trimming cost V 5 bases and J 3 bases, with 12 bases left between them. Looked up from germline, CDR1 is SGHRS and CDR2 is YFSETQ. This CDR3 spans 13 amino acids. The CDR3 nucleotides are TGCGCCAGCAGTCGGGACGGCGGCTACGAGCAGTACTTC. Encoded protein: CASSRDGGYEQYF.

The sample holds many counts of this clone. Other DNA variants within this sample encode the same CDR3. The chain is built from TRBV15 and TRBJ1-5; D is possibly TRBD1 (5 bases). V lost 5 bases and J 7 bases, leaving 15 bases between the germline ends. CDR1 and CDR2 (germline): LNHNV, YYDKDF (reference sequence). The CDR3 runs to 14 residues. CDR3 DNA: TGTGCCACCAGCGGCGGGGGTCTGGGCCAGCCCCAGCATTTT. Translation: CATSGGGLGQPQHF.

The rearrangement uses TRBV7-9 and TRBJ1-5; 10 bases fit TRBD1. CDR3 length: 14 residues. CDR1 SEHNR and CDR2 FQNEAQ come from the germline V gene (reference sequence). V shed 4 bases and J 7 bases; nucleotides not matched to a gene: 4. DNA for the CDR3: TGTGCCAGCAGCTGGACAGGGGGTGGACAGCCCCAGCATTTT. Translation gives CASSWTGGGQPQHF.

This clone has a handful of counts. The chain is built from TRBV28 and TRBJ2-3; tentative D call: TRBD2 (5 bases). The CDR3 sequence is 14 residues long. The V end lost 3 bases, the J end lost 6 bases, and 13 bases lay between the germline ends. Germline V gene lookup returns CDR1 MDHEN and CDR2 SYDVKM. DNA for the CDR3: TGTGCCAGCAGTTTGGGCGGGCGAGTGGATACGCAGTATTTT. Its translation: CASSLGGRVDTQYF.

This clone was picked up a small number of times. This rearrangement joins TRBV5-5 to TRBJ1-1, with D perhaps matching TRBD1 (6 bases). The CDR3 is 15 residues long. Germline CDR1 is SGHKS and CDR2 is YYEKEE (reference sequence). Trimming stripped 1 base from V and 4 bases from J, with 14 bases between. CDR3 nucleotides: TGTGCCAGCAGCTTGTCGGGGGCCCGGAGCACTGAAGCTTTCTTT. Translating it yields CASSLSGARSTEAFF. The full variable domain, rest sourced from reference TRBV5-5 and TRBJ1-1, is DAGVTQSPTHLIKTRGQQVTLRCSPISGHKSVSWYQQVLGQGPQFIFQYYEKEERGRGNFPDRFSARQFPNYSSELNVNALLLGDSALYLCASSLSGARSTEAFFGQGTRLTVV.

This rearrangement joins TRBV4-1 to TRBJ1-3; D remains ambiguous. V gave up 1 base and J gave up 0 bases, with 10 bases separating them. Germline assignment: CDR1 MGHRA and CDR2 YSYEKL. CDR3 length: 16 amino acids. DNA of the CDR3: TGCGCCAGCAGCCAAGTCCGGGCCGCCTCTGGAAACACCATATATTTT. Its translation is CASSQVRAASGNTIYF.

The V gene is TRBV14, the J gene TRBJ2-7; D is possibly TRBD2 (6 bases). Germline values: CDR1 SGHDN, CDR2 FVKESK. V shed 1 base and J shed 4 bases, with 14 bases lying between them. CDR3 length equals 15 residues. The CDR3 nucleotides are TGTGCCAGCAGCCAAGGCCGGGCGGGATTGTACGAGCAGTACTTC. Encoded protein: CASSQGRAGLYEQYF.

This chain joins TRBV19 and TRBJ2-3; the match to TRBD1 covers 8 bases. This CDR3 has 16 amino acids. From germline, CDR1 is LNHDA and CDR2 SQIVND (reference sequence). With V trimmed by 0 bases and J by 2 bases, 4 bases remained unmatched. The CDR3: CASSIERQGFTDTQYF. Written as DNA, the CDR3 is TGTGCCAGTAGTATAGAACGACAGGGGTTCACAGATACGCAGTATTTT.